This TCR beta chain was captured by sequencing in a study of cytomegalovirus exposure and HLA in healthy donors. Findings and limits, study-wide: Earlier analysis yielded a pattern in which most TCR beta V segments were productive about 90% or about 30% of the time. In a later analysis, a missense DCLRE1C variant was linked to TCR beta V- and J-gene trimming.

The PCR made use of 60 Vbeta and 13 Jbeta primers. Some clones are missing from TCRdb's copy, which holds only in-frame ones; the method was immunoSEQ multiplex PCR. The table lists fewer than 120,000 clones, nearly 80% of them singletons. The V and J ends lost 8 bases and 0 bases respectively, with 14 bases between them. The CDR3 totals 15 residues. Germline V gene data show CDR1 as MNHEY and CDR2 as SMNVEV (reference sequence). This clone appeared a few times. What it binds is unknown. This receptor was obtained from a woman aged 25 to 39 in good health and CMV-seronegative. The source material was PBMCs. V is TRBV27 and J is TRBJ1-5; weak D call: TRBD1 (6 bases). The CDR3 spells CASRPGQYSNQPQHF. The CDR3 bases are TGTGCCAGCCGTCCCGGACAGTATAGCAATCAGCCCCAGCATTTT.